Listed below are T cell receptor beta chains from one sample, sequenced in a study of shared clonotypes between healthy human individuals. Profiled with immunoSEQ multiplex PCR; TCRdb holds only in-frame clones, not every one. The repertoire holds over 2 million clones, with about 95% as singletons. Sequencing used naive CD8+ T cells sorted from blood. These receptor sequences come from a man aged 18 to 35 in good health. The CDR3 runs from the conserved cysteine through the conserved F or W. The order of the fields is clone size, J gene, V gene, D gene, CDR3 DNA, CDR3 protein. The D gene is left open where the match is weak. Rows may omit the clone size; those that give it use once, few, many or a size class.

. | TRBJ1-5 | TRBV6-4 | . | TGTGCCAGCAGTGACATCGGTATGCAGTTTAGCAATCAGCCCCAGCATTTT | CASSDIGMQFSNQPQHF
. | TRBJ1-6 | TRBV28 | . | TGTGCCAGCAGTTCCGGGCTCGCGTCCTATAATTCACCCCTCCACTTT | CASSSGLASYNSPLHF
. | TRBJ2-3 | TRBV9 | . | TGTGCCAGCACCGAGGTTGGGGGTAGCACAGATACGCAGTATTTT | CASTEVGGSTDTQYF
. | TRBJ2-7 | TRBV14 | . | TGTGCCAGCAGCCAATTCTCCGGCAGAATCTACGAGCAGTACTTC | CASSQFSGRIYEQYF
. | TRBJ2-2 | TRBV27 | . | TGTGCCAGCAGTTTATTAGCGGTGGGGATAACCGGGGAGCTGTTTTTT | CASSLLAVGITGELFF
. | TRBJ2-1 | TRBV5-1 | TRBD1 | TGCGCCAGCAGCTTGATAGGGACAGTTCCTTTCAATGAGCAGTTCTTC | CASSLIGTVPFNEQFF
. | TRBJ1-1 | TRBV6-5 | TRBD1 | TGTGCCAGCAAGACAGGGGGATGGACTGAAGCTTTCTTT | CASKTGGWTEAFF
. | TRBJ1-5 | TRBV6-5 | . | TGTGCCAGCAGTTCCTTCGGGAGCCCGCCCCAGCATTTT | CASSSFGSPPQHF
. | TRBJ2-3 | TRBV19 | . | TGTGCCAGTACCCCCGTGGCGGGGAACACAGATACGCAGTATTTT | CASTPVAGNTDTQYF
once | TRBJ1-1 | TRBV19 | . | TGTGCCAGTAGTAAAATGTGGGGCACCCTGGGTACTGAAGCTTTCTTT | CASSKMWGTLGTEAFF
. | TRBJ1-5 | TRBV12-2 | . | TGTGCAAGTCGCTTAGCGATACGGATCCTATATAGCAATCAGCCCCAGCATTTT | CASRLAIRILYSNQPQHF
. | TRBJ2-1 | TRBV7-9 | . | TGTGCCAGCAGCTTATCAGGAAATGAGCAGTTCTTC | CASSLSGNEQFF
once | TRBJ2-3 | TRBV2 | TRBD2 | TGTGCCAGCAGTGAAGTGGGGGCTGGACTAGCGGGGGCAGATACGCAGTATTTT | CASSEVGAGLAGADTQYF
. | TRBJ2-7 | TRBV11-2 | . | TGTGCCAGCAGCTTAGAGGCTGGCTACGAGCAGTACTTC | CASSLEAGYEQYF
. | TRBJ2-2 | TRBV28 | . | TGTGCCAGCAGTCCGGGATCTGGGGAGCTGTTTTTT | CASSPGSGELFF
. | TRBJ2-1 | TRBV5-4 | TRBD2 | TGTGCCAGCAGCTTGGAAGCTAGCGGGAACTACAATGAGCAGTTCTTC | CASSLEASGNYNEQFF
. | TRBJ1-2 | TRBV4-2 | . | TGTGCCAGCAGCCAAGATCTAGGTGGCTACACCTTC | CASSQDLGGYTF
. | TRBJ1-5 | TRBV27 | TRBD1 | TGTGCCAGCAGTCCGGGACAGGGCTTTGGGCCCCAGCATTTT | CASSPGQGFGPQHF
. | TRBJ2-5 | TRBV27 | TRBD2 | TGTGCCAGCAGTCCCGGACTAGCGGGGGAGACCCAGTACTTC | CASSPGLAGETQYF
. | TRBJ2-7 | TRBV2 | . | TGTGCCAGCAGTCGGGCAGAGCCCATGGAGCAGTACTTC | CASSRAEPMEQYF
. | TRBJ2-7 | TRBV5-4 | . | TGTGCCAGCAGCCCCTCGGGCGGGATCGAGCAGTACTTC | CASSPSGGIEQYF
. | TRBJ1-1 | TRBV19 | . | TGTGCCAGCCATTCTGAGGGCACTGAAGCTTTCTTT | CASHSEGTEAFF
. | TRBJ1-2 | TRBV6-1 | . | TGTGCCAGCAGCCTCACCGGGACGATAGGCTACACCTTC | CASSLTGTIGYTF
. | TRBJ1-1 | TRBV5-8 | . | TGTGCCAGCAGCTTGGGCCCTAACACTGAAGCTTTCTTT | CASSLGPNTEAFF
. | TRBJ2-1 | TRBV5-1 | TRBD1 | TGCGCCAGCTCCCCGGGGACAGGGCTCGATGAGCAGTTCTTC | CASSPGTGLDEQFF
. | TRBJ2-1 | TRBV5-4 | . | TGTGCCAGCAGCGGGGTCGTCGTCGATGAGCAGTTCTTC | CASSGVVVDEQFF
. | TRBJ2-3 | TRBV7-8 | TRBD2 | TGTGCCAGCAGCGTGGGACTAGCGAGCACAGATACGCAGTATTTT | CASSVGLASTDTQYF
few | TRBJ1-5 | TRBV5-8 | . | TGTGCCAGCAGCATCGTCTGGGGGGATCAGCCCCAGCATTTT | CASSIVWGDQPQHF
. | TRBJ2-5 | TRBV18 | . | TGTGCCAGCTCACCCAGACAGGAAGAGACCCAGTACTTC | CASSPRQEETQYF
. | TRBJ1-2 | TRBV7-6 | . | TGTGCCAGCAGCTCAGTAGGGGGCTATGGCTACACCTTC | CASSSVGGYGYTF
. | TRBJ2-6 | TRBV5-1 | TRBD1 | TGCGCCAGCAGCTTGGGGGACAGGGGACACTCTGGGGCCAACGTCCTGACTTTC | CASSLGDRGHSGANVLTF
. | TRBJ2-1 | TRBV6-5 | . | TGTGCCAGCAGTTACTTCGGGGTAAGCTCCTACAATGAGCAGTTCTTC | CASSYFGVSSYNEQFF
. | TRBJ1-4 | TRBV27 | TRBD1 | TGTGCCAGCAGTCCAGGGGACAGTGAGAGGCTGTTTTTT | CASSPGDSERLFF
. | TRBJ2-7 | TRBV27 | TRBD1 | TGTGCCAGCAGTTCTCCGGGACAGGGGTTTAACGAGCAGTACTTC | CASSSPGQGFNEQYF
. | TRBJ1-2 | TRBV4-1 | TRBD1 | TGCGCCAGCAGCCAGACAGGGGGCGGCGGCTACACCTTC | CASSQTGGGGYTF
. | TRBJ2-1 | TRBV13 | . | TGTGCCAGCAGCGGAGGACTGGGCAATGAGCAGTTCTTC | CASSGGLGNEQFF
. | TRBJ2-7 | TRBV5-4 | . | TGTGCCAGCAGCAAGAGGGGCGGGACTCCCTCCTACGAGCAGTACTTC | CASSKRGGTPSYEQYF
. | TRBJ2-3 | TRBV18 | . | TGTGCCAGCTCCCGGGTTGGGTCAGATACGCAGTATTTT | CASSRVGSDTQYF
. | TRBJ2-2 | TRBV5-4 | . | TGTGCCAGCAGCTTGGGCTTAAGCGCGGGGGAGCTGTTTTTT | CASSLGLSAGELFF